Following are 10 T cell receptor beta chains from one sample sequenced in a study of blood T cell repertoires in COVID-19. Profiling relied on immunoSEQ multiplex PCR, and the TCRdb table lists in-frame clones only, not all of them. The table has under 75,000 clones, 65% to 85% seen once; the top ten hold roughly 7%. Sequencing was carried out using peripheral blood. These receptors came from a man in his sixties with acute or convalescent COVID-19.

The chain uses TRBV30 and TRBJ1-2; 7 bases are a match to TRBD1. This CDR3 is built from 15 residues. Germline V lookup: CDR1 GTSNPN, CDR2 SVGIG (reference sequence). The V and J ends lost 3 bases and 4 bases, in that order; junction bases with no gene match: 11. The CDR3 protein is CAWRAQGGAFYGYTF. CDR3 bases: TGTGCCTGGAGGGCTCAAGGGGGCGCTTTCTATGGCTACACCTTC.

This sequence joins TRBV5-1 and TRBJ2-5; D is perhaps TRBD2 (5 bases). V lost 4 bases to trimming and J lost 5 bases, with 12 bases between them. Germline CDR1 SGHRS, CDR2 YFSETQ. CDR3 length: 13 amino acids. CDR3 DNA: TGCGCCAGCAGCCCGGGATGGGAGGAGACCCAGTACTTC. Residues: CASSPGWEETQYF.

CDR3 loop: CASSEAPDSYYGYTF. CDR3 bases: TGTGCCAGCAGTGAAGCGCCCGACTCCTACTATGGCTACACCTTC. V usage is TRBV6-1 and J usage is TRBJ1-2; the D is unclear. CDR1 and CDR2 from the germline V gene are MNHNS and SASEGT. Trimming removed 0 bases from V and 3 bases from J, with 11 bases in between. The CDR3 contains 15 residues.

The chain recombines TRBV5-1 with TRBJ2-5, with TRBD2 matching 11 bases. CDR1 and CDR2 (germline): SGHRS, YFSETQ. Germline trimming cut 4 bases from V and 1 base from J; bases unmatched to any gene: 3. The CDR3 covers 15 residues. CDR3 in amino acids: CASSALAGAQETQYF. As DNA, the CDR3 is TGCGCCAGCAGCGCACTAGCGGGGGCCCAAGAGACCCAGTACTTC.

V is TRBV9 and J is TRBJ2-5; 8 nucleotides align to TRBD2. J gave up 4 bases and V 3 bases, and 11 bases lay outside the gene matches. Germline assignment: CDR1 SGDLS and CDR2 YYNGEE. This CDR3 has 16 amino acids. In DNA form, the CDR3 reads TGTGCCAGCAGCGCCGCCCCGGGGGGGCCGACAGAGACCCAGTACTTC. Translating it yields CASSAAPGGPTETQYF.

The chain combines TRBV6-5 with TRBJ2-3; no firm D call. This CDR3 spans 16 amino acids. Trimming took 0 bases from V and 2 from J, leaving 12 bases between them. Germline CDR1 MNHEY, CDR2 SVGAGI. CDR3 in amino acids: CASSYSRNVPTDTQYF. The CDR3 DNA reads TGTGCCAGCAGTTACTCGAGAAATGTTCCCACAGATACGCAGTATTTT.

DNA for the CDR3: TGTGCCAGCAGTGGACTGGGATCTCGCGGGGGGTCCTACGAGCAGTACTTC. It is translated as CASSGLGSRGGSYEQYF. The V call is TRBV2, the J call TRBJ2-7; TRBD2 agrees at 8 bases. Germline V CDR1 and CDR2: SNHLY, FYNNEI. The CDR3 length is 17 residues. V was pared by 4 bases and J by 1 base, with 12 bases of the junction left unmatched.

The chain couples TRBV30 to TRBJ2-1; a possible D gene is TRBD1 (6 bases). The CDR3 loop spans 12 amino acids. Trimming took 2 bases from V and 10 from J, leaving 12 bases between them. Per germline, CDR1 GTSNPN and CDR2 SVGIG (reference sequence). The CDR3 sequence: CAWSPQGWEQFF. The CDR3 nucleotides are TGTGCCTGGAGTCCCCAGGGGTGGGAGCAGTTCTTC.

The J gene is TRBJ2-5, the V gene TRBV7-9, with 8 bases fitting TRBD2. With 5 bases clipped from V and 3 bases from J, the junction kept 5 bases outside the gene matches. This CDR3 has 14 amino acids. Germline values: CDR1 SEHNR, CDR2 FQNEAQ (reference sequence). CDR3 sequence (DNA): TGTGCCAGCAGCCGTCCCGGGGGGGAAGAGACCCAGTACTTC. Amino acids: CASSRPGGEETQYF.

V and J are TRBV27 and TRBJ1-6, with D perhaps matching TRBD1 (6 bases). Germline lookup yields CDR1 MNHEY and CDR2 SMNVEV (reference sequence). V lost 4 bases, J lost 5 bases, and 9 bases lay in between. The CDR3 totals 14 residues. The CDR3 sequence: CASSSQGNNSPLHF. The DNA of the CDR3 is TGTGCCAGCAGTTCTCAGGGGAATAATTCACCCCTCCACTTT.